This note documents a single T cell receptor beta chain sequence. Pooled samples include second doses given at about 4 or 12 weeks. The sample comes from a study of T cell responses to AZD1222 COVID-19 vaccine. The repertoire was sequenced with immunoSEQ multiplex PCR; TCRdb's copy has only in-frame clones and lacks some. The repertoire holds approximately 100,000 clones, with 80% to 90% as singletons. This receptor was identified in an adult who received the AZD1222 COVID-19 vaccine. The specimen was peripheral blood, collected 28 days after the second AZD1222 dose.

The CDR3 region has the DNA TGTGCCAGCAGCTTAGAGGGCGGGGAGGTTGGCACTGAAGCTTTCTTT. Residues: CASSLEGGEVGTEAFF. The rearrangement links TRBV7-2 to TRBJ1-1, with D unresolved. Germline CDR1 reads SGHTA; CDR2 reads FQGNSA. The length of the CDR3 is 16 residues. V lost 1 base and J lost 4, with 16 bases in between.